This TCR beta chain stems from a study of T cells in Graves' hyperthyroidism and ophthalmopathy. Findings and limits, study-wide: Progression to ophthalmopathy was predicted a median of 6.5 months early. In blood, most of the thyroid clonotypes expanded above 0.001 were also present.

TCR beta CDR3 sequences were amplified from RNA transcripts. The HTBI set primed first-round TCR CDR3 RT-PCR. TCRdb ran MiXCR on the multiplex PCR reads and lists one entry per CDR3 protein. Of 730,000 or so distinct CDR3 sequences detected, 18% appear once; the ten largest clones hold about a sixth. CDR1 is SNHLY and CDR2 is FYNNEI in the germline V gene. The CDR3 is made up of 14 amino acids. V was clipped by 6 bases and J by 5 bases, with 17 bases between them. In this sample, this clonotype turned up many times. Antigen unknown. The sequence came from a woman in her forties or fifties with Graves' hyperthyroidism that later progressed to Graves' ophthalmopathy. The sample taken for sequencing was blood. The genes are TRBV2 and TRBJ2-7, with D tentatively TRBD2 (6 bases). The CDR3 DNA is TGTGCCAGCAGCCGGGCAGGGAGGAAGAACGAGCAGTACTTC. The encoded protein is CASSRAGRKNEQYF.